The clone carrying this TCR beta chain occurred a few times. The sample comes from a study of human T cells and chemical hapten exposure. On the study more broadly: The upper back received 0.01% DPC by patch testing, with results read at 6 days. TCR yields per sample varied, mainly owing to small pooled library volume differences.

CDR1 and CDR2 (germline): SEHNR, FQNEAQ (reference sequence). This CDR3 spans 14 amino acids. V was shortened by 4 bases and J by 6 bases, with 15 bases between the two germline ends. TCRdb itself ran the RACE reads through MiXCR, one entry per CDR3 protein. The sample lists 330,000 or so distinct CDR3 sequences, about 6% occurring once. As to time point: patch test 2, 6 weeks after DPC sensitization. Treatment of the sample: therapeutic diphenylcyclopropenone sensitization with weekly scalp DPC. Donation of samples came from alopecia patients who were 18 to 70 years old and suitable for DPC. The chain couples TRBV7-9 to TRBJ1-1; no clear D. The sample consisted of whole blood, taken in connection with sensitization to the hapten diphenylcyclopropenone (DPC). The sequence came from a young woman with alopecia areata. Some clones in this sample may be carry-over from other donors' samples. The CDR3 region is CASSSRPETPEAFF. CDR3 bases: TGTGCCAGCAGCTCACGTCCGGAGACTCCTGAAGCTTTCTTT. Full variable domain (remainder filled in from reference TRBV7-9 and TRBJ1-1): DTGVSQNPRHKITKRGQNVTFRCDPISEHNRLYWYRQTLGQGPEFLTYFQNEAQLEKSRLLSDRFSAERPKGSFSTLEIQRTEQGDSAMYLCASSSRPETPEAFFGQGTRLTVV.